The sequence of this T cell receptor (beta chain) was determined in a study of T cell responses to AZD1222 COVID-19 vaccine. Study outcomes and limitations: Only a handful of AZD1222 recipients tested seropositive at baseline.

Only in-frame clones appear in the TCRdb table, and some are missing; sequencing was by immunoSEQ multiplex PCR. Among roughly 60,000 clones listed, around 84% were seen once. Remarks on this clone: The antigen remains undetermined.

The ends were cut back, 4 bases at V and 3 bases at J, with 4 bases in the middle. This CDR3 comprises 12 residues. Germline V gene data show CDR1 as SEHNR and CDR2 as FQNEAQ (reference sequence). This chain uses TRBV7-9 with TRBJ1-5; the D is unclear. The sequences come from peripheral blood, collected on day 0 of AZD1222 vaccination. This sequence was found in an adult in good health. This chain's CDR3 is CASSSINQPQHF. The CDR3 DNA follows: TGTGCCAGCAGCTCAATCAATCAGCCCCAGCATTTT.